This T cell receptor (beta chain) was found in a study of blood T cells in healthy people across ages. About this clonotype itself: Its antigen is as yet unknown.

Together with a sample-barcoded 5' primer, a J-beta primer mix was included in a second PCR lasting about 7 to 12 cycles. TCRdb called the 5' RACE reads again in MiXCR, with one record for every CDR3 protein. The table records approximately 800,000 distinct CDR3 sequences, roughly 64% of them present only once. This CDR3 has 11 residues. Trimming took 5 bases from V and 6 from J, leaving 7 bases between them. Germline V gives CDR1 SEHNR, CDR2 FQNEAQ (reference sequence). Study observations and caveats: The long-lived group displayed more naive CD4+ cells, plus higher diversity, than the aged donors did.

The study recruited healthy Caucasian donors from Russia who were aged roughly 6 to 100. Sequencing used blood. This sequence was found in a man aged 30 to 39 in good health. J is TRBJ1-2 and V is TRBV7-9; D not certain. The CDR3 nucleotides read TGTGCCAGCAGCACGGATCATGGCTACACCTTC. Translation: CASSTDHGYTF.